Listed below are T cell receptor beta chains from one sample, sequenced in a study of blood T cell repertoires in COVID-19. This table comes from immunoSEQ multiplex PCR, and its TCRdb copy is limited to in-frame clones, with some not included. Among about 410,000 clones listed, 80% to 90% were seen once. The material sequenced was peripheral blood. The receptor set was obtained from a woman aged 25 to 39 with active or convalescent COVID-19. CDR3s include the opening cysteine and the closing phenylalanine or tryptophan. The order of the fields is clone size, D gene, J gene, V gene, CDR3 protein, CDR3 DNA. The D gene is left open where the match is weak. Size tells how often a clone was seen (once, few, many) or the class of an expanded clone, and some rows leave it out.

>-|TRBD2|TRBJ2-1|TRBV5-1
CASSLRASGDNEQFF
TGCGCCAGCAGCTTGCGGGCTAGCGGGGACAATGAGCAGTTCTTC
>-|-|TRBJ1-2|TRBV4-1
CASSQDDGGNYGYTF
TGCGCCAGCAGCCAAGATGACGGAGGTAACTATGGCTACACCTTC
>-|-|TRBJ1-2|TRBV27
CASSFQGTNYGYTF
TGTGCCAGCAGTTTCCAGGGCACTAACTATGGCTACACCTTC
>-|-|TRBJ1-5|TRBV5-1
CASSPGDSVNQPQHF
TGCGCCAGCAGCCCCGGAGACAGTGTCAATCAGCCCCAGCATTTT
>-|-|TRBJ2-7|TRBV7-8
CASSFSGYEQYF
TGCGCCAGCAGCTTTTCGGGCTACGAGCAGTACTTC
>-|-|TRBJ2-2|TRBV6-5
CASIRLANTGELFF
TGTGCCAGCATCCGACTAGCGAACACCGGGGAGCTGTTTTTT
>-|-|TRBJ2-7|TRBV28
CASSFQYEQYF
TGTGCCAGCAGTTTCCAATACGAGCAGTACTTC
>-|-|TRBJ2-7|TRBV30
CAWSVTGHSYEQYF
TGTGCCTGGAGTGTTACAGGACACTCCTACGAGCAGTACTTC
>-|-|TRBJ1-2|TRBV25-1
CASSELGRGNYGYTF
TGTGCCAGCAGTGAATTGGGGAGGGGTAACTATGGCTACACCTTC
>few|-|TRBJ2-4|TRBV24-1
CATSEDAGDQKNIQYF
TGTGCCACCAGTGAGGACGCCGGGGATCAGAAAAACATTCAGTACTTC
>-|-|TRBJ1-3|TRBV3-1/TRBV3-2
CASSRASSGNTIYF
TGTGCCAGTAGCCGGGCTTCCTCTGGAAACACCATATATTTT
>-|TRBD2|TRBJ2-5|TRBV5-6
CASSPTSGGEETQYF
TGTGCCAGCAGCCCGACTAGCGGGGGAGAAGAGACCCAGTACTTC
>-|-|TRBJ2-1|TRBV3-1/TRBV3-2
CASSRSDGGSYNEQFF
TGTGCCAGCAGCCGATCCGACGGAGGCTCCTACAATGAGCAGTTCTTC
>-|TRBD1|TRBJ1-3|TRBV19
CATKGQGVSGNTIYF
TGTGCCACTAAAGGACAGGGCGTCTCTGGAAACACCATATATTTT
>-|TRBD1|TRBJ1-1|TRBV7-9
CASSPGTATPNTEAFF
TGTGCCAGCAGTCCCGGGACAGCCACCCCTAACACTGAAGCTTTCTTT
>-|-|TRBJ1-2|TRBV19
CASSENRGIYGYTF
TGTGCCAGTAGCGAAAATCGGGGGATCTATGGCTACACCTTC
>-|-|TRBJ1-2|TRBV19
CASRRGNPNYGYTF
TGTGCCAGCCGGAGGGGAAACCCTAACTATGGCTACACCTTC
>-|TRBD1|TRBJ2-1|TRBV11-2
CASSLLPGQGVDEQFF
TGTGCCAGCAGCTTATTACCGGGACAGGGGGTCGATGAGCAGTTCTTC
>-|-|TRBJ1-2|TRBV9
CASSVLGGTSYGYTF
TGTGCCAGCAGCGTACTGGGAGGGACGTCCTATGGCTACACCTTC
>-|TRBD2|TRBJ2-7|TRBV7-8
CASSLADRLASGIYEQYF
TGTGCCAGCAGCTTAGCAGACCGTCTAGCTAGCGGAATTTACGAGCAGTACTTC
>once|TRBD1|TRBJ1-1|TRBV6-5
CASRWTGVGAFF
TGTGCCAGCAGGTGGACAGGAGTTGGCGCTTTCTTT
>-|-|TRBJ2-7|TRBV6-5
CASSAGGSDYEQYF
TGTGCCAGCAGCGCGGGCGGTTCAGACTACGAGCAGTACTTC
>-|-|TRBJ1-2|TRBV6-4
CASSEVGGNHGYTF
TGTGCCAGCAGTGAGGTTGGGGGGAACCATGGCTACACCTTC
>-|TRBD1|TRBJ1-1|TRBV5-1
CASSPGQGAVEAFF
TGCGCCAGCAGCCCGGGACAGGGGGCCGTTGAAGCTTTCTTT